This T cell receptor (beta chain) is drawn from a study of T cell responses to AZD1222 COVID-19 vaccine. Sequencing used immunoSEQ multiplex PCR; TCRdb keeps in-frame clones, though not all of them. The sample has about 150,000 clones, approximately 85% seen once; the top ten hold around 8.6%. This CDR3 is built from 16 residues. The sequencing used peripheral blood, collected on day 0 of AZD1222 vaccination. The receptor was derived from an adult in good health. The chain links TRBV21-1 to TRBJ1-5. TRBV21-1 is a listed pseudogene. The CDR3 DNA is TGTGCCAGCAGCAACGGAGGGAAGGGCTGCAATCAGCCCCAGCATTTT. This gives the protein CASSNGGKGCNQPQHF.